These 28 T cell receptor beta chains were all obtained from the same sample, sequenced in a study of early T cells in non-severe SARS-CoV-2 infection. TCRdb re-analysed the 5' RACE reads in MiXCR, keeping a single row per CDR3 protein. The sample lists around 50,000 distinct CDR3 sequences, around a tenth occurring once. The sample comprised whole blood. These receptors all come from an adult who was a healthcare worker with PCR-confirmed SARS-CoV-2 infection or an uninfected control (not recorded which).

The sample holds many counts of this clonotype. V gene TRBV6-5 combines with J gene TRBJ2-4; possibly TRBD1 for D (7 bases). The CDR3 contains 15 residues. V lost 4 bases and J 8 bases, leaving 18 bases between the germline ends. CDR1 and CDR2 from the germline V gene are MNHEY and SVGAGI. CDR3 DNA sequence: TGTGCCAGCAGTTTCGACAGGGTTGGAGGGGACATTCAGTACTTC. This gives the protein CASSFDRVGGDIQYF.

This clonotype was counted between two and nine times. This sequence joins TRBV3-1 and TRBJ2-1, with D perhaps matching TRBD1 (5 bases). Trimming cost V 1 base and J 5 bases, with 6 bases left between them. Germline V gives CDR1 LGHDT, CDR2 YNNKEL (reference sequence). The CDR3 sequence is 13 residues long. CDR3 DNA sequence: TGTGCCAGCAGCCAAGGCAGGGACAATGAGCAGTTCTTC. The encoded protein is CASSQGRDNEQFF.

V usage is TRBV6-5 and J usage is TRBJ1-2; a possible D gene is TRBD1 (6 bases). Trimming removed 5 bases at V and 4 bases at J, with 14 bases between. Germline CDR1 is MNHEY and CDR2 is SVGAGI. The CDR3 covers 14 residues. CDR3 sequence (DNA): TGTGCCAGCAGTACCGGACAGAGCGGCTATGGCTACACCTTC. This sequence encodes CASSTGQSGYGYTF.

This rearrangement joins TRBV4-1 to TRBJ1-1; D unclear. Trimming took 0 bases from V and 1 from J, leaving 9 bases between them. Germline loops: CDR1 MGHRA, CDR2 YSYEKL. The CDR3 runs 15 residues. This chain's CDR3 is CASSQDIRGNTEAFF. CDR3 nucleotide sequence: TGCGCCAGCAGCCAAGATATACGGGGGAACACTGAAGCTTTCTTT.

The chain is built from TRBV19 and TRBJ2-3; 9 positions agree with TRBD1. There are 13 residues in the CDR3. Germline CDR1 LNHDA, CDR2 SQIVND (reference sequence). The ends lost 5 bases at V and 5 bases at J; junction bases unmatched: 2. CDR3 in amino acids: CASSSTGGDTQYF. The DNA for the CDR3 is TGTGCCAGTAGTTCGACAGGGGGAGATACGCAGTATTTT.

This chain connects TRBV28 to TRBJ2-5, with D maybe TRBD2 (5 bases). Germline V CDR1 and CDR2: MDHEN, SYDVKM. V lost 1 base, J lost 3 bases, and 9 bases lay in between. The CDR3 is made up of 14 amino acids. CDR3 residues: CASSLYGGKETQYF. CDR3 nucleotide sequence: TGTGCCAGCAGTTTATACGGAGGAAAAGAGACCCAGTACTTC.

This clonotype has a handful of counts. V and J are TRBV28 and TRBJ1-5; a possible D gene is TRBD1 (6 bases). From germline, CDR1 is MDHEN and CDR2 SYDVKM. V lost 8 bases and J lost 5, with 13 bases in between. There are 13 residues in the CDR3. As DNA, the CDR3 is TGTGCCAGCCAGGGGAACGTCCATCAGCCCCAGCATTTT. Its protein is CASQGNVHQPQHF.

This clonotype was observed a handful of times. The J gene is TRBJ2-4, the V gene TRBV20-1; D possibly corresponds to TRBD2 (6 bases). V was pared by 0 bases and J by 1 base, with 13 bases between. Germline CDR1 and CDR2: DFQATT and SNEGSKA (reference sequence). This CDR3 has 16 amino acids. The CDR3 DNA is TGCAGTGCTAGAGATGTGGGGGGAGAGGCCAAAAACATTCAGTACTTC. This translates into CSARDVGGEAKNIQYF.

This rearrangement joins TRBV11-2 to TRBJ2-1; D remains unclear. Looked up from germline, CDR1 is SGHAT and CDR2 is FQNNGV. The CDR3 contains 12 residues. V shed 5 bases and J shed 8 bases, with 10 bases lying between them. CDR3 protein: CASSRSTDEQFF. CDR3 bases: TGTGCCAGCAGCCGATCCACGGATGAGCAGTTCTTC.

This clonotype is termed medium-sized. The chain uses TRBV12-3 or TRBV12-4 and TRBJ2-1, with 10 bases that match TRBD2. With V trimmed by 2 bases and J by 7 bases, 8 bases remained unmatched. This CDR3 is built from 16 residues. CDR3 region: CASSLLAGGEQNEQFF. The DNA of the CDR3 is TGTGCCAGCAGTTTATTAGCGGGAGGCGAACAGAATGAGCAGTTCTTC.

Ten or more counts support this clonotype. The chain couples TRBV11-2 to TRBJ2-5, with D perhaps TRBD2 (6 bases). Germline-derived CDR1 and CDR2 are SGHAT and FQNNGV. The CDR3 length is 16 residues. V lost 4 bases, J lost 1 base, and 16 bases lay in between. The CDR3 DNA reads as TGTGCCAGCAGCTCTACTAGCAGCATGGGCCAAGAGACCCAGTACTTC. Translation gives CASSSTSSMGQETQYF.

This clonotype has more than one count but fewer than ten. The V and J genes are TRBV7-2 and TRBJ1-1, with unresolved D. V was clipped by 5 bases and J by 6 bases, with 16 bases between them. Germline CDR1 SGHTA, CDR2 FQGNSA. This CDR3 has 14 amino acids. The CDR3 sequence is CASSPKPAGSEAFF. CDR3 DNA: TGTGCCAGCAGCCCTAAACCAGCGGGGTCTGAAGCTTTCTTT.

This clonotype was detected only a few times. This sequence joins TRBV29-1 and TRBJ2-1; perhaps TRBD2 as D (5 bases). Per the germline V gene, CDR1 is SQVTM and CDR2 is ANQGSEA. The CDR3 runs 14 residues. V dropped 7 bases and J dropped 0 bases, with 13 bases sitting between them. The CDR3 DNA is TGCAGCGGAGAAAAAGCGGCCTCCTACAATGAGCAGTTCTTC. This codes for CSGEKAASYNEQFF.

This chain connects TRBV5-1 to TRBJ2-1; 8 nucleotides line up with TRBD1. CDR3 size: 15 residues. The V and J ends lost 5 bases and 4 bases, in that order; junction bases with no gene match: 8. CDR1 and CDR2 from the germline V gene are SGHRS and YFSETQ. The CDR3 DNA reads TGCGCCAGCAGATCGACAGGGGACAATTACAATGAGCAGTTCTTC. Translating gives CASRSTGDNYNEQFF. The whole variable domain, remainder taken from reference TRBV5-1 and TRBJ2-1, is KAGVTQTPRYLIKTRGQQVTLSCSPISGHRSVSWYQQTPGQGLQFLFEYFSETQRNKGNFPGRFSGRQFSNSRSEMNVSTLELGDSALYLCASRSTGDNYNEQFFGPGTRLTVL.

This clonotype was detected many times. The gene calls are TRBV7-8 and TRBJ2-3; D tentatively fits TRBD1 or TRBD2 (5 bases each). Germline loops: CDR1 SGHVS, CDR2 FQNEAQ. V was pared by 5 bases and J by 3 bases, with 21 bases between. The CDR3 runs 17 residues. The CDR3 coding sequence is TGTGCCAGCAGCAAACAGAGGGGAAGTGGAAGAACAGATACGCAGTATTTT. As protein: CASSKQRGSGRTDTQYF.

This clonotype has a single count. The gene calls are TRBV4-1 and TRBJ2-3; TRBD2 matches 13 bases. The trim removed 3 bases at V and 1 base at J, leaving 4 bases unmatched. Germline CDR1 MGHRA, CDR2 YSYEKL. The CDR3 runs to 17 residues. CDR3 sequence reads: CASSQGLAGPRTDTQYF. The CDR3, as DNA: TGCGCCAGCAGCCAGGGACTAGCGGGACCCCGCACAGATACGCAGTATTTT.

This clonotype was seen a few times. The rearrangement links TRBV29-1 to TRBJ1-2; 9 bases line up with TRBD1. The CDR3 is 12 amino acids. V trimming: 7 bases; J trimming: 6 bases; junction bases outside the gene matches: 6. Per the germline V gene, CDR1 is SQVTM and CDR2 is ANQGSEA. CDR3 in DNA: TGCAGCGCCGGACAGGGGAGTCATGGCTACACCTTC. Translation gives CSAGQGSHGYTF.

This clonotype was seen many times. The V call is TRBV5-1, the J call TRBJ2-6; a possible D gene is TRBD1 (6 bases). The CDR3 is 17 residues long. Germline values: CDR1 SGHRS, CDR2 YFSETQ. The V and J ends lost 0 bases and 0 bases respectively, with 10 bases between them. The CDR3, as DNA: TGCGCCAGCAGCTTGGGGGACACCATCTCTGGGGCCAACGTCCTGACTTTC. Translating it yields CASSLGDTISGANVLTF.

Ten or more counts support this clonotype. V gene TRBV12-3 or TRBV12-4 combines with J gene TRBJ2-7; a weak D match, TRBD1 (6 bases). V lost 6 bases, J lost 6 bases, and 18 bases lay in between. The CDR3 has 14 amino acids. The CDR3 is CASSPGQGRAEQYF. The CDR3 coding sequence is TGTGCCAGCAGCCCGGGTCAGGGGCGAGCCGAGCAGTACTTC.

This clonotype was seen many times. Here the CDR3 reads CSVNAGGGNEQFF. The CDR3 DNA sequence: TGCAGCGTTAATGCGGGAGGAGGGAATGAGCAGTTCTTC. The gene calls are TRBV29-1 and TRBJ2-1; 8 bases fit TRBD2. This CDR3 is built from 13 residues. Germline values: CDR1 SQVTM, CDR2 ANQGSEA. Trimming took 5 bases from V and 7 from J; bases not matched to a gene: 7.

V usage is TRBV10-3 and J usage is TRBJ1-5; D is undetermined. Trimming took 8 bases from V and 4 from J, leaving 6 bases between them. This CDR3 comprises 11 residues. Germline values: CDR1 ENHRY, CDR2 SYGVKD. CDR3 sequence (DNA): TGTGCCATCGGAAGAAATCAGCCCCAGCATTTT. Its protein is CAIGRNQPQHF.

This clonotype was detected many times. The chain recombines TRBV20-1 with TRBJ2-2; 8 positions match TRBD2. This CDR3 is 14 amino acids long. Unmatched junction bases numbered 2, after V lost 1 base and J lost 4 bases. Germline lookup yields CDR1 DFQATT and CDR2 SNEGSKA (reference sequence). CDR3 bases: TGCAGTGCTAGAGGTGCGGGAGGCACCGGGGAGCTGTTTTTT. Translated: CSARGAGGTGELFF.

This clonotype occurred a few times. This chain joins TRBV5-1 and TRBJ1-1; no reliable D call. Deletions cut 4 bases from V and 1 base from J, with 11 bases between. Germline CDR1 is SGHRS and CDR2 is YFSETQ. The CDR3 contains 14 residues. This CDR3 reads CASSPHPGNTEAFF. The CDR3 region has the DNA TGCGCCAGCAGCCCCCACCCAGGGAACACTGAAGCTTTCTTT.

This clonotype was observed at least ten times. This chain uses TRBV4-1 with TRBJ2-7; D is undetermined. Trimming took 5 bases from V and 3 from J, leaving 20 bases between them. The length of the CDR3 is 16 residues. In germline, CDR1 is MGHRA, CDR2 YSYEKL. The CDR3 reads CASSVLVTDYNYEQYF. DNA for the CDR3: TGCGCCAGCAGCGTACTCGTCACGGATTACAACTACGAGCAGTACTTC.

The chain carries TRBV29-1 and TRBJ2-7; 10 positions match TRBD1. Germline V gene sequence: CDR1 SQVTM, CDR2 ANQGSEA. The CDR3 has 13 residues. The J segment lost 3 bases and the V segment lost 7 bases, leaving 6 bases of the junction unmatched. CDR3 in DNA: TGCAGCGCAACCGGGACAGGGGTCTACGAGCAGTACTTC. Protein: CSATGTGVYEQYF.

DNA for the CDR3: TGTGCCAGCAGTTCCTCAACCATCGACAGGGACCATGGCTACACCTTC. The encoded protein is CASSSSTIDRDHGYTF. The chain carries TRBV27 and TRBJ1-2; 7 bases map to TRBD1. Germline lookup yields CDR1 MNHEY and CDR2 SMNVEV (reference sequence). V lost 4 bases, J lost 6 bases, and 14 bases stayed unmatched. The CDR3 is made up of 16 amino acids.

The rearrangement uses TRBV28 and TRBJ2-7; D may be TRBD1 (6 bases). Deletions cut 5 bases from V and 2 bases from J, with 19 bases between. CDR1 and CDR2 (germline): MDHEN, SYDVKM. This CDR3 is built from 16 residues. CDR3 coding DNA: TGTGCCAGCAGTCCCGACTATGACAGGCCGACCTACGAGCAGTACTTC. This sequence encodes CASSPDYDRPTYEQYF.

Note on this clonotype: One end of the junction varies from germline; a read error may be responsible. The V gene is TRBV6-1, the J gene TRBJ2-3, with 9 positions matching TRBD2. The CDR3 is 16 amino acids. CDR1 and CDR2 from the germline V gene are MNHNS and SASEGT. This CDR3 is CASSQMTSGRTYTQYF. CDR3 coding DNA: TGTGCCAGCAGCCAGATGACTAGCGGACGCACATATACGCAGTATTTT.